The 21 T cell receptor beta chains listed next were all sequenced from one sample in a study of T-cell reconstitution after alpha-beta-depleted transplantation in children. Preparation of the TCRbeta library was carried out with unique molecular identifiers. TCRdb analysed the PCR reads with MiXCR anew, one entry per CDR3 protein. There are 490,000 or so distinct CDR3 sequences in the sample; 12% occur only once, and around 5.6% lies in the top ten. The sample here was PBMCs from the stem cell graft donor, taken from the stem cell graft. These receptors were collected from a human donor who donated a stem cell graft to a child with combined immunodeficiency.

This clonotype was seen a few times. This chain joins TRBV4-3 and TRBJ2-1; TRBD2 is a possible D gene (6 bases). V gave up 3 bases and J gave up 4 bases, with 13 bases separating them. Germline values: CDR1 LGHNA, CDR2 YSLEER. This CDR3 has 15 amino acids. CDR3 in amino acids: CASSQYSGAYNEQFF. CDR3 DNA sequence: TGCGCCAGCAGCCAGTACTCGGGAGCTTACAATGAGCAGTTCTTC.

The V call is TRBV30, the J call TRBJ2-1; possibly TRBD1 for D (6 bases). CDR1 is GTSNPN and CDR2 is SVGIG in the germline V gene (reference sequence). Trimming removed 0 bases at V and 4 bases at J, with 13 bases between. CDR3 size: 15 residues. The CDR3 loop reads CAWSVTGQRYNEQFF. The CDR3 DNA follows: TGTGCCTGGAGTGTAACCGGACAGAGGTACAATGAGCAGTTCTTC.

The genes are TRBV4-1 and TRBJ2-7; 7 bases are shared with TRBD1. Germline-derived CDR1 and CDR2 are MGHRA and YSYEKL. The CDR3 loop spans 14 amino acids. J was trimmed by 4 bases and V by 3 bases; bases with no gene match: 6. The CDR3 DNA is TGCGCCAGCAGCCACCTACAGGGGAAGTACGAGCAGTACTTC. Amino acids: CASSHLQGKYEQYF.

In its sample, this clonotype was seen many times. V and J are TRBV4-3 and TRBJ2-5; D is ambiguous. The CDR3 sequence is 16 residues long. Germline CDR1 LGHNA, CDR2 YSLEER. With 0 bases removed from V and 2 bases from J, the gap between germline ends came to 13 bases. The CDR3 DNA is TGCGCCAGCAGCCAAGATCGGTCACCACCTCAAGAGACCCAGTACTTC. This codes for CASSQDRSPPQETQYF.

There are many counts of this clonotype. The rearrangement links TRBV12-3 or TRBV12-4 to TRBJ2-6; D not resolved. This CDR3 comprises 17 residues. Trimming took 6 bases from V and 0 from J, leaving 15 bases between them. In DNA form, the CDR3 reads TGTGCCAGCAGCTCCGCGTGGTGGCCCTCTGGGGCCAACGTCCTGACTTTC. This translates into CASSSAWWPSGANVLTF.

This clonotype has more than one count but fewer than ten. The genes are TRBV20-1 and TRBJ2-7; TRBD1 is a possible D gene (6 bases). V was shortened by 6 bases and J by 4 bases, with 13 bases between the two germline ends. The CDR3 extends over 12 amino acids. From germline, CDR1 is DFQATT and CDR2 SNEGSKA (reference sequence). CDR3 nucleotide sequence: TGCAGTGCACCCGGTAGGGGGTACGAGCAGTACTTC. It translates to CSAPGRGYEQYF.

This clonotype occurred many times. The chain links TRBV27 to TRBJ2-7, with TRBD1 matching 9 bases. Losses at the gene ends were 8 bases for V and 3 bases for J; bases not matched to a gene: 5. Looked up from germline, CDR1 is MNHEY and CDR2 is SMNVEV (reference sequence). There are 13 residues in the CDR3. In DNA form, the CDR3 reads TGTGCCAGCGGAGACAGGGGGTTCTACGAGCAGTACTTC. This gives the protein CASGDRGFYEQYF.

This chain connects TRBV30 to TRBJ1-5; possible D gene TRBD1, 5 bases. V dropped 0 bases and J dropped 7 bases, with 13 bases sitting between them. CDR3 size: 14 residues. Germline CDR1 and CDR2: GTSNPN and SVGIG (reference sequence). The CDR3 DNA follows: TGTGCCTGGAGTGTACTAGGGGTAGGCCAGCCCCAGCATTTT. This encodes CAWSVLGVGQPQHF.

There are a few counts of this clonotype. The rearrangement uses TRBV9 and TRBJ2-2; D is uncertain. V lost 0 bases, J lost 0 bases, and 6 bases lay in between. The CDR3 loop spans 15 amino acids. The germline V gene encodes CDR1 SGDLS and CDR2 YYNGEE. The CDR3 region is CASSVVLANTGELFF. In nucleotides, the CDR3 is TGTGCCAGCAGCGTAGTTTTGGCGAACACCGGGGAGCTGTTTTTT.

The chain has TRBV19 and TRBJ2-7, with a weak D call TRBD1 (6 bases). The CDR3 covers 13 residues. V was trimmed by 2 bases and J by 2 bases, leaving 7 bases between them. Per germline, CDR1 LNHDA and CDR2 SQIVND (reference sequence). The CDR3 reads CASSIRTAYEQYF. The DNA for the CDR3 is TGTGCCAGTAGTATAAGGACAGCCTACGAGCAGTACTTC. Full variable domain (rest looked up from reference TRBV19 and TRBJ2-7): DGGITQSPKYLFRKEGQNVTLSCEQNLNHDAMYWYRQDPGQGLRLIYYSQIVNDFQKGDIAEGYSVSREKKESFPLTVTSAQKNPTAFYLCASSIRTAYEQYFGPGTRLTVT.

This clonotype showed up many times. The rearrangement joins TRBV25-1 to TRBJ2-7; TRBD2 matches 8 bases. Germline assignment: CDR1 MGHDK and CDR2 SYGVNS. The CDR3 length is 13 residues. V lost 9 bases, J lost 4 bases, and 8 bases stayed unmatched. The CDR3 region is CASAISGEYEQYF. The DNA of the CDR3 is TGTGCCAGTGCTATTAGCGGGGAATACGAGCAGTACTTC.

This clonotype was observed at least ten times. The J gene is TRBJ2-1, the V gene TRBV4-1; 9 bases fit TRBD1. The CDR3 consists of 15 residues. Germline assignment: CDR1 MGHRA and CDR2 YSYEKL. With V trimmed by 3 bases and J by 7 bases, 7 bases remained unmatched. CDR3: CASSQGQGTRNEQFF. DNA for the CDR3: TGCGCCAGCAGCCAGGGACAGGGAACGAGAAATGAGCAGTTCTTC.

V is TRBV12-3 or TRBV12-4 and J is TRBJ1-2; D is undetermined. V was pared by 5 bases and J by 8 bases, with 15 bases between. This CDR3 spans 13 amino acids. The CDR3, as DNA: TGTGCCAGCAGTGACATCGGTCCGTGGGGCTACACCTTC. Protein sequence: CASSDIGPWGYTF.

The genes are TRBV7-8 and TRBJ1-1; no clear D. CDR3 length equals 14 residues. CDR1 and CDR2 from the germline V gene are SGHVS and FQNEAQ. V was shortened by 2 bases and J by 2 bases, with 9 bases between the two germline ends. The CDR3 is CASSLTESNTEAFF. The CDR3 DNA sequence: TGTGCCAGCAGCTTAACTGAATCTAACACTGAAGCTTTCTTT.

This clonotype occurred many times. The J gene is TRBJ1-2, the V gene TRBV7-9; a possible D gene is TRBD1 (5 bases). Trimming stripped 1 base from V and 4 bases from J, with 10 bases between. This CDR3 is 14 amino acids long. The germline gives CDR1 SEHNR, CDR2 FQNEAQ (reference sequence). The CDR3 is CASSLGDALYGYTF. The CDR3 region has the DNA TGTGCCAGCAGCTTAGGGGACGCTCTCTATGGCTACACCTTC.

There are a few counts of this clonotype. This CDR3 is CASSQDYGLAGYTYEQYF. CDR3 coding DNA: TGCGCCAGCAGCCAAGATTACGGACTAGCGGGGTATACCTACGAGCAGTACTTC. The chain couples TRBV4-3 to TRBJ2-7; 12 bases align to TRBD2. Germline CDR1 LGHNA, CDR2 YSLEER. V lost 0 bases and J lost 2; bases outside the gene matches: 8. CDR3 size: 18 residues.

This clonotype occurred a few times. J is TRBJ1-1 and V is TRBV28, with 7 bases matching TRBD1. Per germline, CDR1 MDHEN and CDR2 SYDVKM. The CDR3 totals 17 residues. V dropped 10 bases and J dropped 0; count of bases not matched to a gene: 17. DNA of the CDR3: TGTGCCACACTAAAAGACAGGGTGAGGGTCTTGAACACTGAAGCTTTCTTT. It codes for CATLKDRVRVLNTEAFF.

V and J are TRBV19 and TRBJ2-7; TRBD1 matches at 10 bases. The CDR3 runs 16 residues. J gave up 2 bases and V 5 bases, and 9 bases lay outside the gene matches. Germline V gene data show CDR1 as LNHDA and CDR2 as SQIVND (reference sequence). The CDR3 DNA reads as TGTGCCAGTAGTCGCTCCGGGACAGGGGTGCCCTACGAGCAGTACTTC. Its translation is CASSRSGTGVPYEQYF.

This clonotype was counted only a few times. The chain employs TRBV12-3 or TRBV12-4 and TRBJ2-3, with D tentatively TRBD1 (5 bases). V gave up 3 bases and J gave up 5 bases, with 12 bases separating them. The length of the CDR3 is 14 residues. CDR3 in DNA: TGTGCCAGCAGTTTTAACCCGCAGGGAGATACGCAGTATTTT. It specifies CASSFNPQGDTQYF.

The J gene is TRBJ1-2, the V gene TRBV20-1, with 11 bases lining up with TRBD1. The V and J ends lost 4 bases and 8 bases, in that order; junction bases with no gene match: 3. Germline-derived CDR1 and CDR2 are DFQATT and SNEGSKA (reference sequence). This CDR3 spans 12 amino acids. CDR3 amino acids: CSATWTGGGYTF. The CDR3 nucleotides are TGCAGTGCTACTTGGACAGGGGGCGGCTACACCTTC.

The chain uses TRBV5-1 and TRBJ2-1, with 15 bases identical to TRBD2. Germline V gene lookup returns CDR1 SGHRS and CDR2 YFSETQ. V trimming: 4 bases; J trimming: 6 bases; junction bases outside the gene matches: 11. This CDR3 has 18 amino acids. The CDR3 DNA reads TGCGCCAGCAGCCCCGGACTAGCGGGAGGGCGGGCAGGCAATGAGCAGTTCTTC. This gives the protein CASSPGLAGGRAGNEQFF.